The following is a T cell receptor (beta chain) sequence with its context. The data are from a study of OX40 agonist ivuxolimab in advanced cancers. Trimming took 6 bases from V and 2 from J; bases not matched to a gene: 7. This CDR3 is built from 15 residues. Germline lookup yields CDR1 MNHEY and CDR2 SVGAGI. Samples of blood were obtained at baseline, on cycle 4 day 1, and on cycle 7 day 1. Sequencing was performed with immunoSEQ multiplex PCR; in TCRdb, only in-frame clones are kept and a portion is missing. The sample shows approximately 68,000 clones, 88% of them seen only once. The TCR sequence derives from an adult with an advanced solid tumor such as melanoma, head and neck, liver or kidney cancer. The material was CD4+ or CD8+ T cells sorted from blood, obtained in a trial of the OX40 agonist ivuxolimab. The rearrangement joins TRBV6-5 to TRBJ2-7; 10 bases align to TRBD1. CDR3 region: CASSPTGTGAYEQYF. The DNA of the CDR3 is TGTGCCAGCAGCCCAACCGGGACAGGGGCCTACGAGCAGTACTTC.